A selection of T cell receptor beta chains follows, all from one sample in a study of cytomegalovirus exposure and HLA in healthy donors. The assay was immunoSEQ multiplex PCR, and TCRdb's table has in-frame clones only and misses some. The sample has about 70,000 clones; 65% to 70% are singletons. Sequencing used PBMCs. The origin of the receptors is a woman aged 25 to 39 in good health and CMV-seronegative. Both conserved end residues are trimmed from each CDR3. Each record gives: J gene, V gene, CDR3 protein.

>TRBJ2-1|TRBV28
ASSLSGRLAGGNEQF
>TRBJ1-5|TRBV6-6
ASTQANQPQH
>TRBJ1-4|TRBV5-1
ASSTGGLKTNEKLF
>TRBJ1-1|TRBV10-1
ASRQGLNTEAF
>TRBJ1-1|TRBV5-1
ASSLSQGAHTEAF
>TRBJ1-2|TRBV6-5
ASRTTGVNYGYT
>TRBJ2-5|TRBV2
ASTNDRFGETQY
>TRBJ1-5|TRBV18
ASSPSGNQPQH
>TRBJ1-5|TRBV5-4
ASSRGGDSNQPQH
>TRBJ2-3|TRBV19
ASSTSGGGTDTQY
>TRBJ1-3|TRBV2
ASIESSGNTIY
>TRBJ2-2|TRBV25-1
ASSATGATGELF
>TRBJ1-6|TRBV5-1
ASSLGWGDDSPLH
>TRBJ1-5|TRBV6-1
ASSEGSVSNQPQH
>TRBJ2-7|TRBV11-2
ASSLEGTGTYEQY
>TRBJ1-1|TRBV2
ASSEERTGLEAF
>TRBJ2-1|TRBV10-1
ASSEKSGGNNEQF
>TRBJ1-5|TRBV5-8
ASSRRQVGQPQH
>TRBJ2-7|TRBV27
ASSSPRRSYEQY
>TRBJ2-2|TRBV5-1
ASKTGGQNTGELF
>TRBJ2-3|TRBV9
ASSGLGTDTQY
>TRBJ2-3|TRBV15
ATSSDRGGTDTQY
>TRBJ1-5|TRBV4-1
ASSQIGQGYGQPQH
>TRBJ2-7|TRBV2
ASSEDRVYDEQY
>TRBJ2-5|TRBV7-3
ASSLGTGVGETQY
>TRBJ2-7|TRBV21-1
ASSKDSQFRYEQY
>TRBJ2-7|TRBV27
ASSLIRVGQY
>TRBJ2-7|TRBV7-9
ASSLALTGPQEQY
>TRBJ2-1|TRBV4-3
ASSPGRGKHNEQF
>TRBJ1-2|TRBV10-3
AISDVGADGYT
>TRBJ1-5|TRBV7-2
ASSLGDRINQPQH
>TRBJ2-1|TRBV29-1
SVEGVRDRGLGNEQF
>TRBJ2-7|TRBV6-1
ASNRLARTYEQY
>TRBJ1-2|TRBV4-2
ASSHIGDGYT
>TRBJ1-1|TRBV10-1
ASSDEGRGTEAF
>TRBJ1-2|TRBV7-2
ASRDSGTEIQGYT
>TRBJ2-3|TRBV5-1
ASSLAGLSDTQY
>TRBJ2-3|TRBV6-1
ASSEAQGAFTDTQY
>TRBJ2-2|TRBV5-6
ASSRNRGTGELF
>TRBJ2-7|TRBV7-2
ASSLGGGLTYEQY
>TRBJ1-5|TRBV4-1
ASSRQARDNQPQH
>TRBJ2-5|TRBV5-1
ASSLESENQETQY
>TRBJ1-1|TRBV9
ASSADRGERETEAF
>TRBJ2-2|TRBV9
ASSALDRANTGELF
>TRBJ2-7|TRBV2
ASSTGAGGPMKQY
>TRBJ1-1|TRBV19
ASSGQHLNTEAF
>TRBJ1-1|TRBV19
ASSIYGGTEAF
>TRBJ2-7|TRBV7-2
ASSSYYEQY
>TRBJ1-1|TRBV10-3
AISESLGSNKREAF
>TRBJ1-3|TRBV7-8
ASSLGTGKGNTIY
>TRBJ1-2|TRBV6-1
ASRGDRDSYGYT